What follows is one T cell receptor (beta chain) and its context. Its antigen remains unidentified. No per-base quality is available; no much larger clone lies one base away. The data are from a study of CD8+CD57+ T cells in acquired aplastic anemia (dated by TCRdb to the late 2010s). For the wider study: A CD8+CD57+ expansion meant a frequency higher than the mean frequency seen in healthy subjects. Summary of the overall study and its limitations: In patients, diversity was decreased in CD8+CD57+ cells compared with the total CD4+ and CD8+ cell pools. Between patients and healthy controls, no significant difference in CD8+ Simpson's diversity was found (P=0.060). Some 31 CD8+ CDR3 sequences were shared between patients and controls but appeared highly expressed in patients and within their immunodominant clones.

Genomic DNA was used as template for profiling of TCR beta VDJ combinations and CDR3 sequences. An Illumina HiSeq 2000 was the platform used for TCR repertoire sequencing. As for how the authors treated the data: Repertoires were assessed using TRBV/TRBJ rearrangement plots, CDR3 size and DJ length profiles, and Simpson's diversity index. Whichever DNA sequence was most abundant in the deep sequencing data was defined as the immunodominant clone. CDR3 amino acid sequences were checked for sharing across subjects and were also compared against the VDJdb database and published repertoires. The public reads were reprocessed in TCRdb via fastp at Q25 and MiXCR, keeping in-frame beta chains. Each CDR3 protein appears once, grouped with its most common genes and DNA. The V and J calls here are based on TCRdb, not the publication. Counted in this sample were about 20,000 distinct CDR3 sequences; 40% of them appeared once. The ten largest clones take up around 87% of the sample.

V is cut by 7 bases and J by 2 bases, and the space between the germline ends is 10 bases. CDR1 and CDR2, per the germline V gene, are SNHLY and FYNNEI. Spanning cysteine to phenylalanine, the CDR3 consists of 13 amino acids. Only the CDR3 DNA is retained, 39 bases long and in frame from the first base. Flow cytometry had shown CD8+CD57+ cell expansion in the patients selected for sequencing. For about 15% of the 12 patients who had sufficient cells, CD8+CD57+ effector memory cells were also sequenced. Every patient had severe acquired aplastic anemia, diagnosed using the International Study of Aplastic Anemia and Agranulocytosis and Camitta criteria. No patient had received any therapy when blood was sampled. CD8+CD57+ cells were enriched with beads, and a mean of roughly 1.6 ug of DNA was obtained. In the study, sorted CD4+ and CD8+ blood T cells from patients with severe aplastic anemia and from healthy subjects underwent deep sequencing of TCR repertoires. Patients were enrolled under clinicaltrials.gov protocols 00001620, 01623167, 00001397, 00071045, 00081523 and 00961064 in the USA. Ficoll-Paque density gradient centrifugation was used to isolate peripheral blood mononuclear cells.

Input material: CD8+CD57+ T cells sorted from PBMCs. The sample's cell subset or site label is to be understood as: bead-enriched CD8+CD57+ effector memory T cells from SAA patients. Recombination linked TRBV2 to TRBJ2-3, with a tentative D gene TRBD2 over 5 matching bases. The origin of this receptor is a human donor with aplastic anemia. At the DNA level, the sequence is TGTGCCAGCAATCCGGGGTTCACAGATACGCAGTATTTT. It translates as CASNPGFTDTQYF.